Shown below are 13 T cell receptor beta chains from a single sample sequenced in a study of cytomegalovirus exposure and HLA in healthy donors. PCR amplification relied on 60 Vbeta primers (plus 13 Jbeta primers). Method: immunoSEQ multiplex PCR; TCRdb's copy keeps in-frame clones and lacks some. The sample comprises around 120,000 clones, 70% to 85% of which are singletons, and 3.1% rests with the top ten. The sequenced material came from PBMCs. The source of these receptors is a woman aged 35 to 49 in good health and CMV-seronegative.

J is TRBJ2-1 and V is TRBV5-1; possibly TRBD1 for D (7 bases). The ends were cut back, 2 bases at V and 3 bases at J, with 12 bases in the middle. CDR1 and CDR2 (germline): SGHRS, YFSETQ. The CDR3 runs 15 residues. The CDR3 DNA reads as TGCGCCAGCAGCTTTGCGGGACAGATCTACAATGAGCAGTTCTTC. It yields the protein CASSFAGQIYNEQFF.

V and J are TRBV28 and TRBJ1-2, with 7 positions matching TRBD1. Trimming at V came to 7 bases and at J to 4 bases, leaving 15 bases not matched to a gene. The CDR3 is made up of 16 amino acids. Germline CDR1 and CDR2: MDHEN and SYDVKM. The CDR3 sequence: CASNSPQGVGGYGYTF. The CDR3 DNA follows: TGTGCCAGCAACTCACCGCAGGGGGTAGGAGGCTATGGCTACACCTTC.

This clone was observed a single time. Germline is not matched at one junction end, which may reflect a read error. The gene calls are TRBV10-1 and TRBJ2-3; 10 nucleotides align to TRBD2. The CDR3 has 21 residues. Germline lookup yields CDR1 WNHNN and CDR2 SYGVQD (reference sequence). The CDR3 bases are TGCGCCGGCAGTGAGTCGTTCGAGCTGGTTAAGCTAGCGGGAGACCCAGATACGCAGTATTTT. Its protein is CAGSESFELVKLAGDPDTQYF.

The chain couples TRBV15 to TRBJ2-3; tentative D call: TRBD1 (6 bases). Trimming stripped 7 bases from V and 0 bases from J, with 11 bases between. The length of the CDR3 is 14 residues. From germline, CDR1 is LNHNV and CDR2 YYDKDF (reference sequence). The CDR3 DNA reads as TGTGCCACCAAGACGACAGGAAGCACAGATACGCAGTATTTT. As protein: CATKTTGSTDTQYF.

The rearrangement links TRBV21-1 to TRBJ2-7; no check of the table's D call, TRBD1, against the DNA was made. TRBV21-1 is termed a pseudogene. This CDR3 region has 18 residues. The CDR3 protein is CASSNPPTGGNTNYEQYF. DNA for the CDR3: TGTGCCAGCAGCAACCCGCCCACAGGGGGCAATACGAACTACGAGCAGTACTTC.

The genes are TRBV19 and TRBJ1-5; D unresolved. The CDR3 extends over 14 amino acids. Trimming stripped 1 base from V and 4 bases from J, with 8 bases between. Germline V gene data show CDR1 as LNHDA and CDR2 as SQIVND (reference sequence). The CDR3 spells CASSIVVTNQPQHF. As DNA, the CDR3 is TGTGCCAGTAGTATAGTGGTCACTAATCAGCCCCAGCATTTT.

This clone was detected a few times. This rearrangement joins TRBV5-5 to TRBJ2-3; TRBD1 aligns across 9 bases. The CDR3 extends over 14 amino acids. V shed 4 bases and J 5 bases; nucleotides not matched to a gene: 5. Germline V CDR1 and CDR2: SGHKS, YYEKEE (reference sequence). The CDR3 is CASSVQGAGDTQYF. CDR3 nucleotides: TGTGCCAGCAGCGTACAGGGGGCCGGAGATACGCAGTATTTT.

The genes are TRBV2 and TRBJ1-6; D gene uncertain. Germline V CDR1 and CDR2: SNHLY, FYNNEI. The CDR3 spans 15 residues. Trimming cost V 8 bases and J 3 bases, with 14 bases left between them. The CDR3 DNA reads TGTGCCAGCTCACAAGGTGGGAGCTATAATTCACCCCTCCACTTT. Translating gives CASSQGGSYNSPLHF.

As regards this clone: Other DNA sequences within the sample encode an identical CDR3. This chain uses TRBV28 with TRBJ1-5; 8 bases are shared with TRBD1. The trim removed 2 bases at V and 2 bases at J, leaving 2 bases unmatched. Looked up from germline, CDR1 is MDHEN and CDR2 is SYDVKM. The CDR3 sequence is 15 residues long. The CDR3 coding sequence is TGTGCCAGCAGTTTACCAGGGGGCGGCAATCAGCCCCAGCATTTT. Translated, it gives CASSLPGGGNQPQHF.

This sequence joins TRBV28 and TRBJ1-2; 9 nucleotides match TRBD1. The CDR3 length is 17 residues. CDR1 MDHEN and CDR2 SYDVKM come from the germline V gene. The junction had 14 bases not matched to a gene; V was cut back by 5 bases and J by 4 bases. Here the CDR3 DNA reads TGTGCCAGCAGTATCGGGACAGGGAGAGCCCAAATCTATGGCTACACCTTC. Its translation: CASSIGTGRAQIYGYTF.

This sequence joins TRBV19 and TRBJ1-4; the D gene is possibly TRBD1 (6 bases). Germline assignment: CDR1 LNHDA and CDR2 SQIVND (reference sequence). CDR3 size: 15 residues. The V end lost 3 bases, the J end lost 5 bases, and 13 bases lay between the germline ends. CDR3 nucleotides: TGTGCCAGTAGTATTACAGGGCCAAGAAATGAAAAACTGTTTTTT. Translating gives CASSITGPRNEKLFF.

The chain links TRBV25-1 to TRBJ2-2, with D perhaps matching TRBD1 (6 bases). Trimming removed 3 bases at V and 2 bases at J, with 13 bases between. Germline loops: CDR1 MGHDK, CDR2 SYGVNS. The CDR3 runs 16 residues. CDR3 nucleotide sequence: TGTGCCAGCAGTGACGGACAGAACTTAAACACCGGGGAGCTGTTTTTT. Protein sequence: CASSDGQNLNTGELFF.

In this sample, this clone turned up a few times. This chain uses TRBV6-5 with TRBJ2-6; perhaps TRBD1 as D (5 bases). The CDR3 loop spans 15 amino acids. CDR1 and CDR2 from the germline V gene are MNHEY and SVGAGI. Trimming shortened V by 5 bases and J by 1 base, and 9 bases separated the two germline ends. The CDR3 nucleotides read TGTGCCAGCAGTGGTAGGGGATCTGGGGCCAACGTCCTGACTTTC. This translates into CASSGRGSGANVLTF.